The sequence of this TCR beta chain was determined in a study of blood T cell repertoires in COVID-19. Overall study context: Samples taken during acute and convalescent COVID-19 were collected in the United States, Italy and Spain. PBMCs, B-cell-depleted T cells, or T cells were the source of the cDNA or gDNA that made up the material.

The authors' processing: How many nucleated cells were present was estimated from reference gene primer amplification. The repertoire was sequenced with immunoSEQ multiplex PCR; TCRdb's copy has only in-frame clones and lacks some. That table supplies the V and J calls and clone size; D and trimming were determined from the DNA. The table has fewer than 110,000 clones, 85% seen once; the top ten hold 1.5% to 2%. The CDR3 totals 11 residues. Trimming removed 3 bases from V and 13 bases from J, with 12 bases in between. The germline V gene has CDR1 MDHEN and CDR2 SYDVKM. J is TRBJ1-2 and V is TRBV28; D gene uncertain. Input material: peripheral blood. The sequence derives from a woman aged 70-85 years with active or convalescent COVID-19. The CDR3 DNA is TGTGCCAGCAGTTTGCCCGGGGAGCTCACCTTC. Its translation: CASSLPGELTF.